The 24 T cell receptor beta chains reported below all come from one sample, sequenced in a study of beta chain features in type 1 diabetes. Study observations and caveats: People with Type 1 diabetes carried modestly yet significantly shorter TCRB CDR3s in all four CD4+ subsets.

Sequencing targeted expressed TCRB transcripts, as all isolated RNA had been reverse transcribed. Clones were read by immunoSEQ multiplex PCR, and TCRdb kept only the in-frame ones, dropping some. The table includes tens of thousands of clones, approximately 60% detected once. Their cognate antigens are unknown. The sequencing input was stem cell memory CD4+ T cells from blood. Receptor source: a woman between 25 and 40 years old with type 1 diabetes.

The genes are TRBV5-1 and TRBJ1-1, with 7 bases fitting TRBD1. The V gene end was trimmed by 4 bases and the J gene end by 5 bases; junction bases not matched to a gene: 8. In germline, CDR1 is SGHRS, CDR2 YFSETQ. This CDR3 has 14 residues. This CDR3 reads CASSIRQGFTEAFF. CDR3 in DNA: TGCGCCAGCAGCATCAGACAGGGCTTTACTGAAGCTTTCTTT. The whole variable domain, remainder taken from reference TRBV5-1 and TRBJ1-1, is KAGVTQTPRYLIKTRGQQVTLSCSPISGHRSVSWYQQTPGQGLQFLFEYFSETQRNKGNFPGRFSGRQFSNSRSEMNVSTLELGDSALYLCASSIRQGFTEAFFGQGTRLTVV.

CDR3 DNA sequence: TGTGCCAGCAGCTTAATGGCAGGGGGATCCTACGAGCAGTACTTC. This gives the protein CASSLMAGGSYEQYF. The V gene is TRBV7-9, the J gene TRBJ2-7; 7 nucleotides line up with TRBD1. Unmatched junction bases numbered 5, after V lost 2 bases and J lost 1 base. Per the germline V gene, CDR1 is SEHNR and CDR2 is FQNEAQ (reference sequence). The CDR3 contains 15 residues.

CDR3 protein: CSVGHDTYEQYF. For the CDR3, the DNA is TGCAGCGTGGGACACGATACCTACGAGCAGTACTTC. This chain links TRBV29-1 with TRBJ2-7, with D possibly being TRBD1 (6 bases). The CDR3 loop spans 12 amino acids. Germline CDR1 reads SQVTM; CDR2 reads ANQGSEA. V was pared by 6 bases and J by 2 bases, with 11 bases between.

There are a few counts of this clone. The chain uses TRBV19 and TRBJ2-7, with D perhaps matching TRBD1 (5 bases). Between the trimmed V and J ends, which lost 5 bases and 6 bases, there was a span of 14 bases. The CDR3 consists of 13 residues. The germline CDR1 and CDR2 sequences are LNHDA and SQIVND (reference sequence). The CDR3 region has the DNA TGTGCCAGTAGTCCTAACTCAGGGCGCGAGCAGTACTTC. Translated, it gives CASSPNSGREQYF.

This clone turned up a few times. The CDR3 nucleotides read TGCAGCGTTGAAACGACAGGGGGTGTCTCTGGGGCCAACGTCCTGACTTTC. Its translation is CSVETTGGVSGANVLTF. This sequence joins TRBV29-1 and TRBJ2-6, with 9 bases lining up with TRBD1. The germline gives CDR1 SQVTM, CDR2 ANQGSEA. V gave up 2 bases and J gave up 0 bases; unmatched junction bases: 5. The CDR3 is 17 amino acids.

The CDR3 region is CAWRMTGGRYNEQFF. In DNA, the CDR3 is TGTGCCTGGCGAATGACAGGGGGCCGTTACAATGAGCAGTTCTTC. The chain employs TRBV30 and TRBJ2-1; 10 nucleotides align to TRBD1. J lost 4 bases, V lost 5 bases, and 8 bases had no gene match. Germline V gives CDR1 GTSNPN, CDR2 SVGIG (reference sequence). The CDR3 contains 15 residues. The full variable domain, rest sourced from reference TRBV30 and TRBJ2-1, is SQTIHQWPATLVQPVGSPLSLECTVEGTSNPNLYWYRQAAGRGLQLLFYSVGIGQISSEVPQNLSASRPQDRQFILSSKKLLLSDSGFYLCAWRMTGGRYNEQFFGPGTRLTVL.

This chain links TRBV2 with TRBJ2-1; weak D call: TRBD1 (6 bases). Trimming left V 7 bases short and J 4 bases short, with 11 bases between. The CDR3 runs to 13 residues. Germline V gene sequence: CDR1 SNHLY, CDR2 FYNNEI. CDR3 nucleotides: TGTGCCAGCATGCCAGGGGAATACAATGAGCAGTTCTTC. It codes for CASMPGEYNEQFF.

This chain uses TRBV5-1 with TRBJ2-7; TRBD2 matches at 9 bases. The V gene end was trimmed by 0 bases and the J gene end by 3 bases; junction bases not matched to a gene: 4. This CDR3 has 15 residues. Germline-derived CDR1 and CDR2 are SGHRS and YFSETQ. CDR3 residues: CASSLAGSGSYEQYF. The CDR3 DNA is TGCGCCAGCAGCTTGGCCGGTAGCGGGAGCTACGAGCAGTACTTC.

This sequence joins TRBV28 and TRBJ2-1; 8 bases line up with TRBD2. The CDR3 covers 14 residues. With V trimmed by 8 bases and J by 0 bases, 3 bases remained unmatched. Per the germline V gene, CDR1 is MDHEN and CDR2 is SYDVKM. The CDR3 is CASQSGGSYNEQFF. The CDR3 bases are TGTGCCAGCCAGAGCGGGGGCTCCTACAATGAGCAGTTCTTC. The entire variable domain, with the rest obtained from reference TRBV28 and TRBJ2-1, is as follows: DVKVTQSSRYLVKRTGEKVFLECVQDMDHENMFWYRQDPGLGLRLIYFSYDVKMKEKGDIPEGYSVSREKKERFSLILESASTNQTSMYLCASQSGGSYNEQFFGPGTRLTVL.

This clone came up a few times. This chain uses TRBV30 with TRBJ2-5; D gene uncertain. TRBJ2-7 explains the end of the DNA better; the J call may be wrong. Germline CDR1 GTSNPN, CDR2 SVGIG (reference sequence). CDR3 length equals 11 residues. CDR3 sequence: CAWTGTYEQYF. The CDR3 DNA is TGTGCCTGGACAGGAACCTACGAGCAGTACTTC.

This clone was seen once. The gene calls are TRBV7-9 and TRBJ2-5; TRBD2 matches at 11 bases. The CDR3 spans 13 residues. Germline loops: CDR1 SEHNR, CDR2 FQNEAQ (reference sequence). With 4 bases clipped from V and 8 bases from J, the junction kept 3 bases outside the gene matches. CDR3 nucleotides: TGTGCCAGCAGCTCTACTAGCGGGAGTACCCAGTACTTC. This translates into CASSSTSGSTQYF.

This chain uses TRBV15 with TRBJ2-4; possible D gene TRBD2, 6 bases. From germline, CDR1 is LNHNV and CDR2 YYDKDF (reference sequence). The CDR3 totals 15 residues. V dropped 9 bases and J dropped 3 bases, with 18 bases sitting between them. DNA for the CDR3: TGTGCCACTAACCGGGAGCCCGATTTCAAAAACATTCAGTACTTC. It codes for CATNREPDFKNIQYF.

The V and J genes are TRBV7-9 and TRBJ2-3, with 8 nucleotides matching TRBD2. The CDR3 length is 15 residues. The ends lost 6 bases at V and 5 bases at J; junction bases unmatched: 10. Germline V gene lookup returns CDR1 SEHNR and CDR2 FQNEAQ (reference sequence). This chain's CDR3 is CASSLHGLAVDTQYF. DNA for the CDR3: TGTGCCAGCAGTCTACACGGACTAGCTGTAGATACGCAGTATTTT.

The chain links TRBV10-3 to TRBJ2-5; TRBD2 matches at 9 bases. This CDR3 has 13 residues. The trim removed 5 bases at V and 9 bases at J, leaving 7 bases unmatched. Germline CDR1 reads ENHRY; CDR2 reads SYGVKD. The CDR3 region is CAISPSGDEAQYF. The CDR3 DNA sequence: TGTGCCATCAGTCCTAGCGGGGATGAGGCCCAGTACTTC.

The chain uses TRBV2 and TRBJ1-1; 9 positions agree with TRBD1. Germline lookup yields CDR1 SNHLY and CDR2 FYNNEI. Unmatched junction bases numbered 12, after V lost 6 bases and J lost 7 bases. The CDR3 is 15 amino acids. CDR3 in DNA: TGTGCCAGCAGCAAGGGACAGGGAAACATCAGTGAAGCTTTCTTT. It specifies CASSKGQGNISEAFF.

V gene TRBV4-1 combines with J gene TRBJ2-7, with TRBD2 matching over 11 bases. CDR3 length equals 16 residues. J gave up 4 bases and V 1 base, and 6 bases lay outside the gene matches. The germline CDR1 and CDR2 sequences are MGHRA and YSYEKL. The CDR3 protein is CASSQASGRNLYEQYF. CDR3 bases: TGCGCCAGCAGCCAAGCTAGCGGGAGGAACCTTTACGAGCAGTACTTC.

The chain combines TRBV5-4 with TRBJ1-1, with 8 bases aligning to TRBD1. V was clipped by 4 bases and J by 3 bases; unmatched bases: 17. The CDR3 loop spans 18 amino acids. Germline V gives CDR1 SGHNT, CDR2 YYREEE (reference sequence). In DNA, the CDR3 is TGTGCCAGCAGCACCGGATTGGCAGGGGGCATTGTCGACACTGAAGCTTTCTTT. Protein: CASSTGLAGGIVDTEAFF.

CDR3 DNA sequence: TGTGCCAGCAGCTCCCGGGACTCCTCCGGAGCTTTCTTT. This encodes CASSSRDSSGAFF. J is TRBJ1-1 and V is TRBV7-8; TRBD1 is a possible D gene (5 bases). CDR1 is SGHVS, CDR2 FQNEAQ, per germline. Between the trimmed V and J ends, which lost 4 bases and 10 bases, there was a span of 16 bases. The CDR3 covers 13 residues.

The chain carries TRBV6-5 and TRBJ2-3, with 7 bases matching TRBD2. From germline, CDR1 is MNHEY and CDR2 SVGAGI. V gave up 6 bases and J gave up 4 bases; unmatched junction bases: 10. This CDR3 has 15 amino acids. CDR3 bases: TGTGCCAGCAGCCGCGGGGGAGTTTGGGCAGATACGCAGTATTTT. Its protein is CASSRGGVWADTQYF.

V gene TRBV29-1 combines with J gene TRBJ1-2; tentatively, D is TRBD1 (6 bases). Germline V CDR1 and CDR2: SQVTM, ANQGSEA. Trimming stripped 5 bases from V and 2 bases from J, with 12 bases between. CDR3 length: 13 residues. The CDR3 DNA follows: TGCAGCGTTCCCGGGACATCAAACTATGGCTACACCTTC. It is translated as CSVPGTSNYGYTF.

The rearrangement uses TRBV6-6 and TRBJ2-7; D possibly corresponds to TRBD2 (5 bases). CDR3 length: 11 amino acids. The germline CDR1 and CDR2 sequences are MNHNY and SVGAGI (reference sequence). The V gene lost 10 bases and the J gene lost 5 bases, with 12 bases spanning the gap. The CDR3 is CATADYHEQYF. The DNA of the CDR3 is TGTGCCACCGCCGACTATCACGAGCAGTACTTC.

V is TRBV5-1 and J is TRBJ2-1, with a tentative D call TRBD2 (5 bases). CDR3 length: 14 amino acids. Germline CDR1 and CDR2: SGHRS and YFSETQ. Trimming took 2 bases from V and 7 from J, leaving 13 bases between them. DNA of the CDR3: TGCGCCAGCAGCTTTGGGTGGGAGAGGAATGAGCAGTTCTTC. Translated, it gives CASSFGWERNEQFF.

This clone was observed once. The genes are TRBV5-1 and TRBJ2-1, with 13 bases aligning to TRBD2. V lost 1 base to trimming and J lost 7 bases; unmatched junction nucleotides: 5. Germline V CDR1 and CDR2: SGHRS, YFSETQ. The length of the CDR3 is 16 residues. CDR3 nucleotides: TGCGCCAGCAGCTTGACTAGCGGGAGGGCCGCAAATGAGCAGTTCTTC. Translated: CASSLTSGRAANEQFF.

The V and J genes are TRBV11-2 and TRBJ1-4; no reliable D call. The CDR3 totals 13 residues. Deletions cut 5 bases from V and 0 bases from J, with 4 bases between. Per germline, CDR1 SGHAT and CDR2 FQNNGV. CDR3 nucleotide sequence: TGTGCCAGCAGCCGTGCAACTAATGAAAAACTGTTTTTT. It translates to CASSRATNEKLFF.